This is a list of T cell receptor beta chains from one sample in a study of T cells after yellow fever vaccination. TCRdb reprocessed the 5' RACE reads with MiXCR, giving one entry per CDR3 protein. The data contain about 74,000 distinct CDR3 sequences, around 6.9% of them singletons. The sequencing used CD8+ T cells sorted from PBMCs, collected 5 days after the first yellow fever vaccination. The receptors here all came from a man between 18 and 29 years old who received the YFV17D yellow fever vaccine. CDR3s include the opening cysteine and the closing phenylalanine or tryptophan. Each record gives: clone size, D gene, J gene, V gene, CDR3 length, CDR3 protein, CDR3 DNA. D genes are given only for firm matches. Expanded clones get a size class; other rows say once, few or many, or leave the size out.

size: few; D: -; J: TRBJ1-1; V: TRBV11-2; length: 15; CDR3: CASSLAPGTPEPAFF; DNA: TGTGCCAGCAGCTTAGCCCCCGGGACTCCTGAGCCAGCTTTCTTT
size: many; D: -; J: TRBJ1-5; V: TRBV20-1; length: 14; CDR3: CSASAGDRYQPQHF; DNA: TGCAGTGCTAGTGCAGGGGATAGGTATCAGCCCCAGCATTTT
size: -; D: -; J: TRBJ1-1; V: TRBV19; length: 14; CDR3: CASGWGLRNTEAFF; DNA: TGTGCCAGTGGGTGGGGGCTGAGAAACACTGAAGCTTTCTTT
size: -; D: -; J: TRBJ2-1; V: TRBV9; length: 16; CDR3: CASSARGGGLFNEQFF; DNA: TGTGCCAGCAGCGCCAGAGGGGGGGGACTATTCAATGAGCAGTTCTTC
size: many; D: -; J: TRBJ2-7; V: TRBV4-3; length: 18; CDR3: CASSSRFRRGGGSNEQYF; DNA: TGCGCCAGCAGCTCCCGGTTTAGACGGGGAGGGGGATCAAACGAGCAGTACTTC
size: few; D: -; J: TRBJ1-1; V: TRBV19; length: 13; CDR3: CASRGGVVTEAFF; DNA: TGTGCCAGTAGAGGGGGGGTCGTAACTGAAGCTTTCTTT
size: -; D: -; J: TRBJ1-5; V: TRBV5-6; length: 13; CDR3: CASSSAGFQPQHF; DNA: TGTGCCAGCAGCTCAGCAGGGTTCCAGCCCCAGCATTTT
size: -; D: TRBD1; J: TRBJ2-3; V: TRBV4-3; length: 15; CDR3: CASSPGTGVTDTQYF; DNA: TGCGCCAGCAGCCCCGGGACAGGGGTCACAGATACGCAGTATTTT
size: many; D: TRBD2; J: TRBJ2-5; V: TRBV6-5; length: 16; CDR3: CASSPYGSGAGETQYF; DNA: TGTGCCAGCAGTCCATATGGTAGCGGGGCCGGGGAGACCCAGTACTTC
size: many; D: TRBD2; J: TRBJ2-3; V: TRBV20-1; length: 15; CDR3: CSALPSGTNLGTQYF; DNA: TGCAGTGCCCTCCCGAGCGGGACGAACCTGGGTACGCAGTATTTT
size: -; D: TRBD1; J: TRBJ2-2; V: TRBV27; length: 16; CDR3: CASSSTGVCGTGELFF; DNA: TGTGCCAGCAGTTCGACAGGGGTTTGTGGTACCGGGGAGCTGTTTTTT
size: many; D: -; J: TRBJ1-1; V: TRBV4-2; length: 12; CDR3: CASSQDLTEAFF; DNA: TGTGCCAGCAGCCAAGATCTAACTGAAGCTTTCTTT
size: -; D: TRBD1; J: TRBJ2-4; V: TRBV19; length: 14; CDR3: CASSIAGGQNIQYF; DNA: TGTGCCAGTAGTATAGCAGGGGGCCAAAACATTCAGTACTTC
size: few; D: -; J: TRBJ2-2; V: TRBV9; length: 15; CDR3: CASSGLDSNTGELFF; DNA: TGTGCCAGCAGCGGACTAGACAGTAACACCGGGGAGCTGTTTTTT
size: many; D: -; J: TRBJ1-1; V: TRBV4-2; length: 13; CDR3: CASSLRLNTEAFF; DNA: TGTGCCAGCAGCCTGAGGTTGAACACTGAAGCTTTCTTT
size: few; D: TRBD1; J: TRBJ1-1; V: TRBV7-3; length: 13; CDR3: CASSVHQGGEAFF; DNA: TGTGCCAGCAGCGTACACCAGGGGGGTGAAGCTTTCTTT
size: -; D: -; J: TRBJ2-1; V: TRBV19; length: 16; CDR3: CASSIAHINSYNEQFF; DNA: TGTGCCAGTAGTATAGCTCATATCAACTCCTACAATGAGCAGTTCTTC
size: many; D: TRBD2; J: TRBJ2-2; V: TRBV20-1; length: 15; CDR3: CSARGTSGESGELFF; DNA: TGCAGTGCTAGAGGGACTAGCGGGGAATCCGGGGAGCTGTTTTTT
size: few; D: -; J: TRBJ2-5; V: TRBV11-2; length: 14; CDR3: CASSLTTGLETQYF; DNA: TGTGCCAGCAGCTTAACCACAGGGCTAGAGACCCAGTACTTC
size: few; D: -; J: TRBJ2-2; V: TRBV6-2/TRBV6-3; length: 13; CDR3: CAIGGLGTGELFF; DNA: TGTGCCATCGGGGGTTTGGGGACCGGGGAGCTGTTTTTT
size: few; D: -; J: TRBJ2-3; V: TRBV5-1; length: 15; CDR3: CASSWGGASTDTQYF; DNA: TGCGCCAGCAGCTGGGGTGGTGCTAGCACAGATACGCAGTATTTT
size: -; D: -; J: TRBJ1-1; V: TRBV4-1; length: 14; CDR3: CASSQHKVISEAFF; DNA: TGCGCCAGCAGCCAACATAAGGTTATCTCTGAAGCTTTCTTT
size: -; D: -; J: TRBJ2-2; V: TRBV6-2/TRBV6-3; length: 13; CDR3: CASSLSEIGELFF; DNA: TGTGCCAGCAGTTTGTCGGAGATCGGGGAGCTGTTTTTT
size: few; D: -; J: TRBJ1-6; V: TRBV3-1; length: 17; CDR3: CASSQIRDQPIGSPLHF; DNA: TGTGCCAGCAGCCAGATCCGGGACCAACCAATAGGTTCACCCCTCCACTTT
size: -; D: TRBD2; J: TRBJ2-1; V: TRBV7-2; length: 13; CDR3: CASSLGGGNEQFF; DNA: TGTGCCAGCAGCTTAGGCGGGGGCAATGAGCAGTTCTTC
size: few; D: -; J: TRBJ2-2; V: TRBV7-7; length: 18; CDR3: CASSLASGGPRGAGELFF; DNA: TGTGCTAGCAGCTTAGCGTCGGGCGGACCCCGTGGTGCCGGGGAGCTGTTTTTT
size: -; D: -; J: TRBJ1-1; V: TRBV5-1; length: 13; CDR3: CASSFTGNTEAFF; DNA: TGCGCCAGCAGCTTCACAGGGAACACTGAAGCTTTCTTT
size: few; D: -; J: TRBJ1-5; V: TRBV6-6; length: 11; CDR3: CASSYDQPQHF; DNA: TGTGCCAGCAGTTATGACCAGCCCCAGCATTTT
size: few; D: TRBD1; J: TRBJ2-1; V: TRBV7-3; length: 17; CDR3: CASSFDPGGVSGNEQFF; DNA: TGTGCCAGCAGCTTCGACCCAGGGGGCGTCTCTGGCAATGAGCAGTTCTTC
size: many; D: -; J: TRBJ1-3; V: TRBV7-9; length: 15; CDR3: CASSSRLSSGNTIYF; DNA: TGTGCCAGCAGCTCCCGACTGAGCTCTGGAAACACCATATATTTT
size: -; D: TRBD1; J: TRBJ2-1; V: TRBV20-1; length: 17; CDR3: CSASRDRGYSSYNEQFF; DNA: TGCAGTGCTAGCCGGGACAGGGGCTACAGCTCCTACAATGAGCAGTTCTTC
size: -; D: -; J: TRBJ2-1; V: TRBV4-1; length: 19; CDR3: CASSQDAGEGQNIYNEQFF; DNA: TGCGCCAGCAGCCAAGATGCGGGGGAGGGACAGAACATCTACAATGAGCAGTTCTTC
size: many; D: -; J: TRBJ2-6; V: TRBV4-3; length: 17; CDR3: CASSQETQGTGANVLTF; DNA: TGCGCCAGCAGCCAAGAAACCCAGGGGACTGGGGCCAACGTCCTGACTTTC
size: few; D: TRBD1; J: TRBJ2-3; V: TRBV10-3; length: 14; CDR3: CAIADRGQRPGQYF; DNA: TGTGCCATCGCGGACAGGGGCCAACGCCCGGGGCAGTATTTT
size: many; D: TRBD2; J: TRBJ2-3; V: TRBV4-1; length: 20; CDR3: CASSRIYPSTSGGARDTQYF; DNA: TGCGCCAGCAGCCGAATTTACCCATCTACTAGCGGGGGGGCGAGAGATACGCAGTATTTT
size: few; D: TRBD2; J: TRBJ2-7; V: TRBV5-4; length: 14; CDR3: CASTLSGESYEQYF; DNA: TGTGCCAGCACCCTTAGCGGGGAGTCCTACGAGCAGTACTTC
size: few; D: -; J: TRBJ1-1; V: TRBV4-1; length: 14; CDR3: CASSQDGRKAEAFF; DNA: TGCGCCAGCAGCCAAGATGGGCGGAAAGCTGAAGCTTTCTTT
size: few; D: TRBD2; J: TRBJ2-2; V: TRBV7-2; length: 17; CDR3: CASSLGLADGFTGELFF; DNA: TGTGCCAGCAGCTTAGGACTAGCGGACGGTTTCACCGGGGAGCTGTTTTTT
size: many; D: -; J: TRBJ2-3; V: TRBV6-2/TRBV6-3; length: 18; CDR3: CASSYSRGGVPSTDTQYF; DNA: TGTGCCAGCAGTTACTCGAGAGGCGGAGTTCCTAGCACAGATACGCAGTATTTT
size: many; D: TRBD2; J: TRBJ2-1; V: TRBV27; length: 15; CDR3: CASSPTSGGVLEQFF; DNA: TGTGCCAGCAGTCCGACTAGCGGGGGGGTACTCGAGCAGTTCTTC
size: many; D: -; J: TRBJ1-2; V: TRBV6-6; length: 11; CDR3: CASRTTYGYTF; DNA: TGTGCCAGCAGGACTACCTATGGCTACACCTTC
size: few; D: TRBD1; J: TRBJ1-2; V: TRBV5-1; length: 16; CDR3: CASSPYGTGDPSGYTF; DNA: TGCGCCAGCAGCCCCTACGGGACAGGGGACCCCTCTGGCTACACCTTC
size: many; D: TRBD2; J: TRBJ2-5; V: TRBV7-9; length: 15; CDR3: CASSLQRGWQETQYF; DNA: TGTGCCAGCAGCTTACAGCGGGGTTGGCAAGAGACCCAGTACTTC
size: many; D: -; J: TRBJ1-5; V: TRBV28; length: 15; CDR3: CASSLGGAGYQPQHF; DNA: TGTGCCAGCAGTTTGGGGGGCGCCGGTTATCAGCCCCAGCATTTT
size: many; D: -; J: TRBJ2-6; V: TRBV5-5; length: 16; CDR3: CASSPFGVQGANVLTF; DNA: TGTGCCAGCAGCCCCTTTGGAGTTCAGGGGGCCAACGTCCTGACTTTC
size: many; D: -; J: TRBJ1-1; V: TRBV3-1; length: 14; CDR3: CASSPAGGNTEAFF; DNA: TGTGCCAGCAGCCCCGCAGGTGGAAACACTGAAGCTTTCTTT
size: many; D: TRBD2; J: TRBJ2-1; V: TRBV13; length: 13; CDR3: CASSPGGDNEQFF; DNA: TGTGCCAGCAGCCCCGGGGGGGACAATGAGCAGTTCTTC
size: -; D: -; J: TRBJ2-4; V: TRBV9; length: 17; CDR3: CASSVEGNSYGVDIQYF; DNA: TGTGCCAGCAGCGTAGAGGGTAATAGCTACGGAGTAGACATTCAGTACTTC
size: few; D: TRBD1; J: TRBJ2-2; V: TRBV18; length: 17; CDR3: CASSPWDRVMNTGELFF; DNA: TGTGCCAGCTCACCCTGGGACAGGGTCATGAACACCGGGGAGCTGTTTTTT
size: few; D: -; J: TRBJ1-1; V: TRBV4-3; length: 15; CDR3: CASSQLSRQVTEAFF; DNA: TGCGCCAGCAGCCAGCTGAGTCGCCAGGTAACTGAAGCTTTCTTT
size: few; D: -; J: TRBJ2-1; V: TRBV13; length: 15; CDR3: CASSTAGTGHNEQFF; DNA: TGTGCCAGCAGCACGGCCGGGACTGGACACAATGAGCAGTTCTTC
size: many; D: -; J: TRBJ1-5; V: TRBV7-8; length: 16; CDR3: CASSHINYSPNQPQHF; DNA: TGTGCCAGCAGCCATATTAACTATAGCCCCAATCAGCCCCAGCATTTT
size: many; D: -; J: TRBJ2-2; V: TRBV11-2; length: 14; CDR3: CASSPAQGPGELFF; DNA: TGTGCCAGCAGCCCTGCTCAGGGCCCTGGGGAGCTGTTTTTT
size: few; D: -; J: TRBJ2-6; V: TRBV4-1; length: 15; CDR3: CASSPEYSGANVLTF; DNA: TGCGCCAGCAGCCCAGAGTACTCTGGGGCCAACGTCCTGACTTTC
size: few; D: -; J: TRBJ1-1; V: TRBV7-9; length: 14; CDR3: CASSLRGADTEAFF; DNA: TGTGCCAGCAGCTTAAGAGGGGCGGACACTGAAGCTTTCTTT
size: many; D: -; J: TRBJ1-1; V: TRBV6-6; length: 13; CDR3: CASSPSGHTEAFF; DNA: TGTGCCAGCAGCCCATCAGGGCACACTGAAGCTTTCTTT
size: few; D: -; J: TRBJ2-2; V: TRBV27; length: 10; CDR3: CASGPGELFF; DNA: TGTGCCAGCGGGCCAGGGGAGCTGTTTTTT
size: few; D: -; J: TRBJ2-1; V: TRBV3-1; length: 18; CDR3: CASSQDLFGSHGGDEQFF; DNA: TGTGCCAGCAGCCAAGATCTGTTCGGATCCCACGGAGGGGATGAGCAGTTCTTC
size: many; D: TRBD1; J: TRBJ1-5; V: TRBV6-6; length: 13; CDR3: CASSGQGSQPQHF; DNA: TGTGCCAGCAGCGGACAGGGGAGTCAGCCCCAGCATTTT
size: -; D: -; J: TRBJ2-2; V: TRBV7-9; length: 14; CDR3: CASSFPVDTGELFF; DNA: TGTGCCAGCAGCTTTCCGGTGGACACCGGGGAGCTGTTTTTT